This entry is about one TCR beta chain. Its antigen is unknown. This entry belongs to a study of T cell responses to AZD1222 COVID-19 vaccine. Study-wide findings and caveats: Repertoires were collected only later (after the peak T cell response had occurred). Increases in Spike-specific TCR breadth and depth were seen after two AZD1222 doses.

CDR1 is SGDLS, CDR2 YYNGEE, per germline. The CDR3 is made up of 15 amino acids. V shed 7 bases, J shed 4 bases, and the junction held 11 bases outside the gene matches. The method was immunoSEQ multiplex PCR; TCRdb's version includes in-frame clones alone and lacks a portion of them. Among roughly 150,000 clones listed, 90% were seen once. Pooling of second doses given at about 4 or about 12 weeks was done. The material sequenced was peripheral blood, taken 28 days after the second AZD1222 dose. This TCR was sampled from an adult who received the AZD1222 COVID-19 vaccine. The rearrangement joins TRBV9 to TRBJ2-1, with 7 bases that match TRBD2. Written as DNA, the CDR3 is TGTGCCAGCGAAAATGGGTCTAGCGGTTACAATGAGCAGTTCTTC. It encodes CASENGSSGYNEQFF.